The T cell receptor beta chain under discussion was sequenced for a study of cytomegalovirus exposure and HLA in healthy donors. PCR employed 60 Vbeta and 13 Jbeta primers. Method: immunoSEQ multiplex PCR; TCRdb's copy keeps in-frame clones and lacks some. The sample shows around 170,000 clones, about 79% of them seen only once. This CDR3 is built from 15 residues. Between the trimmed V and J ends, which lost 6 bases and 3 bases, there was a span of 18 bases. CDR1 and CDR2 from the germline V gene are MDHEN and SYDVKM. Sequenced sample: PBMCs. The TCR comes from a man between 18 and 29 years old in good health and CMV-seronegative. V usage is TRBV28 and J usage is TRBJ2-7; D might be TRBD1 (5 bases). The CDR3 loop is CASSRPRTSYYEQYF. The CDR3 nucleotides are TGTGCCAGCAGCCGACCACGGACATCCTACTACGAGCAGTACTTC.